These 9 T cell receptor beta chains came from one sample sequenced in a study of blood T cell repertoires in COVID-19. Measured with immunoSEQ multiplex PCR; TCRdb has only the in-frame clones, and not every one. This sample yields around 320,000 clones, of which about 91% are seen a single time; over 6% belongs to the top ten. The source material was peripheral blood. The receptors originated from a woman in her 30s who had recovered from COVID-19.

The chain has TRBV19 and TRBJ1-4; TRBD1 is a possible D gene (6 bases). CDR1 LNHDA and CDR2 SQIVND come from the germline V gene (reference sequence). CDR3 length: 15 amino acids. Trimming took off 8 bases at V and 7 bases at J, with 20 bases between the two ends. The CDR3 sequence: CASSRIQGYGEKLFF. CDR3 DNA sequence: TGTGCCAGTTCCAGAATTCAGGGGTATGGTGAAAAACTGTTTTTT.

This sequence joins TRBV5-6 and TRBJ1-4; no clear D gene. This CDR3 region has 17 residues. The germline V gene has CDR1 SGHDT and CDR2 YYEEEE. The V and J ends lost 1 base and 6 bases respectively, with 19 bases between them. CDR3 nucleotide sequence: TGTGCCAGCAGCTTGATTCTCGGTGGCAGGATGGATGAAAAACTGTTTTTT. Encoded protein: CASSLILGGRMDEKLFF.

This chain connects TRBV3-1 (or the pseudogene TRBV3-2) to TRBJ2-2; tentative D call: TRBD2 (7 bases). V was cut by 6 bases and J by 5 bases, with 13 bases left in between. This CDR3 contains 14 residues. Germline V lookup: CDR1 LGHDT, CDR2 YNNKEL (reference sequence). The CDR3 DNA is TGTGCCAGCAGAAAGGGGGGGTCAACCGGGGAGCTGTTTTTT. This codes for CASRKGGSTGELFF.

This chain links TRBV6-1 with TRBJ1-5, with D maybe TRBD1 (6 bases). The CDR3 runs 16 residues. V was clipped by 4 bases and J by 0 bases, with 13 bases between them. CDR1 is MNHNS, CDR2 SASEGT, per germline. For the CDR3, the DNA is TGTGCCAGCAGTGGAGGACAGCCTTATAGCAATCAGCCCCAGCATTTT. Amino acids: CASSGGQPYSNQPQHF.

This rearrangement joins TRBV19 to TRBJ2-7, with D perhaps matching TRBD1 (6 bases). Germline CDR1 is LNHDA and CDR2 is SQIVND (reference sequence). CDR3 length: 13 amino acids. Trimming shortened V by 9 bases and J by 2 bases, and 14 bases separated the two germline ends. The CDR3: CASLDSRAYEQYF. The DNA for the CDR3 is TGTGCCAGCTTGGACAGTAGAGCCTACGAGCAGTACTTC.

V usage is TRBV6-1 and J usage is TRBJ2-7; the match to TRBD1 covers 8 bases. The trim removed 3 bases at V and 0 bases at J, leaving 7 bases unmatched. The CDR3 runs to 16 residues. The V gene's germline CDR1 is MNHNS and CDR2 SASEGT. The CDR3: CASSDRTGWASYEQYF. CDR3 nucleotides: TGTGCCAGCAGTGACCGGACAGGGTGGGCCTCCTACGAGCAGTACTTC.

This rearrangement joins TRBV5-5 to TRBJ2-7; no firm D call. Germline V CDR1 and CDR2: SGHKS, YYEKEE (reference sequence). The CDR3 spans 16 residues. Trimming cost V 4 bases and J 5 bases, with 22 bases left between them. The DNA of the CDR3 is TGTGCCAGCAGCGCCTTGTTCTCTATTTTAAAGAACGAGCAGTACTTC. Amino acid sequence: CASSALFSILKNEQYF.

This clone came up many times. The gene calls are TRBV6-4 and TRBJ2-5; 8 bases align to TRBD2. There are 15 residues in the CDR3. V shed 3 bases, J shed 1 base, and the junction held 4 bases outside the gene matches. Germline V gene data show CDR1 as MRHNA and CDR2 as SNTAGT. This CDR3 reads CASSEFGGAQETQYF. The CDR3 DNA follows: TGTGCCAGCAGTGAATTCGGGGGGGCCCAAGAGACCCAGTACTTC.

The CDR3 here is CAIKNSGQETGELFF. CDR3 bases: TGTGCCATCAAGAATTCGGGACAGGAGACCGGGGAGCTGTTTTTT. J is TRBJ2-2 and V is TRBV10-3; 8 bases line up with TRBD1. V lost 7 bases and J lost 5; bases outside the gene matches: 9. Germline V gene lookup returns CDR1 ENHRY and CDR2 SYGVKD. The CDR3 runs 15 residues.